These 17 T cell receptor beta chains share one sample of origin, sequenced in a study of OX40 agonist ivuxolimab in advanced cancers. Some clones are missing from TCRdb's copy, which holds only in-frame ones; the method was immunoSEQ multiplex PCR. Among roughly 120,000 clones listed, around 93% were seen once. The starting material was CD4+ or CD8+ T cells sorted from blood, obtained in a trial of the OX40 agonist ivuxolimab. These receptors came from an adult with an advanced solid tumor such as melanoma, head and neck, liver or kidney cancer.

The chain carries TRBV9 and TRBJ2-3; D is perhaps TRBD1 (5 bases). V was pared by 0 bases and J by 2 bases, with 10 bases between. This CDR3 is 15 amino acids long. CDR1 is SGDLS and CDR2 is YYNGEE in the germline V gene. CDR3 nucleotide sequence: TGTGCCAGCAGCGTAGGACAGCCTACCACAGATACGCAGTATTTT. Protein product: CASSVGQPTTDTQYF.

The chain is built from TRBV19 and TRBJ2-5; weak D call: TRBD2 (7 bases). The CDR3 extends over 18 amino acids. The germline V gene has CDR1 LNHDA and CDR2 SQIVND (reference sequence). V was trimmed by 5 bases and J by 1 base, leaving 23 bases between them. CDR3 DNA: TGTGCCAGTAGTTCTCCGGTAGGGGGAGGGCCCTCCCAAGAGACCCAGTACTTC. The encoded protein is CASSSPVGGGPSQETQYF.

This clone was found once. The chain links TRBV7-8 to TRBJ2-1; TRBD2 aligns across 7 bases. CDR1 is SGHVS and CDR2 is FQNEAQ in the germline V gene. The CDR3 sequence is 15 residues long. V trimming: 3 bases; J trimming: 6 bases; junction bases outside the gene matches: 8. The CDR3 DNA follows: TGTGCCAGCAGCTTGTTACTAGCGCGGGGCAATGAGCAGTTCTTC. Translating gives CASSLLLARGNEQFF.

The V gene is TRBV10-2, the J gene TRBJ1-1; weak D call: TRBD1 (6 bases). The length of the CDR3 is 11 residues. Trimming left V 5 bases short and J 8 bases short, with 9 bases between. The germline CDR1 and CDR2 sequences are WSHSY and SAAADI. The CDR3 nucleotides are TGCGCCAGCAGTTCTGACAGGGAAGCTTTCTTT. Protein: CASSSDREAFF.

This sequence joins TRBV2 and TRBJ1-5, with 10 bases fitting TRBD1. CDR3 length equals 16 residues. Germline V gives CDR1 SNHLY, CDR2 FYNNEI. V dropped 6 bases and J dropped 6; count of bases not matched to a gene: 11. CDR3 amino acids: CASSPSGGTGVQPQHF. The CDR3 region has the DNA TGTGCCAGCAGCCCCTCGGGAGGGACAGGGGTTCAGCCCCAGCATTTT.

This chain uses TRBV7-8 with TRBJ1-1; D remains unclear. The CDR3 contains 14 residues. V was clipped by 3 bases and J by 1 base, with 9 bases between them. Germline CDR1 is SGHVS and CDR2 is FQNEAQ. Here the CDR3 DNA reads TGTGCCAGCAGCTTCTCCGGGCAGAACACTGAAGCTTTCTTT. Its protein product is CASSFSGQNTEAFF.

The rearrangement links TRBV25-1 to TRBJ2-1, with 7 positions matching TRBD2. Unmatched junction bases numbered 13, after V lost 1 base and J lost 7 bases. The CDR3 spans 17 residues. CDR1 MGHDK and CDR2 SYGVNS come from the germline V gene. CDR3 sequence reads: CASSEFLGSGMGNEQFF. The CDR3 DNA is TGTGCCAGCAGTGAATTCCTAGGCAGCGGGATGGGGAATGAGCAGTTCTTC.

The chain uses TRBV27 and TRBJ2-3; D is possibly TRBD2 (6 bases). This CDR3 is built from 16 residues. The V gene's germline CDR1 is MNHEY and CDR2 SMNVEV (reference sequence). V lost 4 bases, J lost 0 bases, and 14 bases lay in between. CDR3 amino acids: CASSSPPLASTDTQYF. DNA of the CDR3: TGTGCCAGCAGTTCCCCCCCGCTAGCGAGCACAGATACGCAGTATTTT.

DNA of the CDR3: TGCGCCAGCAGCACAGGACAGGACATGAACACTGAAGCTTTCTTT. Protein sequence: CASSTGQDMNTEAFF. The chain employs TRBV5-1 and TRBJ1-1; TRBD1 aligns across 7 bases. The CDR3 runs 15 residues. Germline CDR1 reads SGHRS; CDR2 reads YFSETQ. The V segment lost 4 bases and the J segment 0 bases; nucleotides outside the gene matches: 6.

The gene calls are TRBV7-6 and TRBJ1-4; D is ambiguous. The CDR3 sequence is 13 residues long. The germline CDR1 and CDR2 sequences are SGHVS and FNYEAQ. V lost 1 base, J lost 7 bases, and 7 bases lay in between. CDR3 in DNA: TGTGCCAGCAGCTTAGGTTCAGGTGAAAAACTGTTTTTT. Residues: CASSLGSGEKLFF.

This clone was recorded only once. The rearrangement uses TRBV5-1 and TRBJ2-3, with 8 nucleotides matching TRBD2. Trimming at V came to 4 bases and at J to 2 bases, leaving 6 bases not matched to a gene. Germline V gives CDR1 SGHRS, CDR2 YFSETQ. There are 15 residues in the CDR3. CDR3 sequence reads: CASSPAGVVTDTQYF. As DNA, the CDR3 is TGCGCCAGCAGCCCAGCGGGAGTCGTCACAGATACGCAGTATTTT.

As DNA, the CDR3 is TGTGCCAGCAGCTCCCTGGTCGAGCAGTACTTC. Encoded protein: CASSSLVEQYF. The chain uses TRBV7-2 and TRBJ2-7; unclear D gene. The CDR3 has 11 residues. V gave up 4 bases and J gave up 6 bases, with 7 bases separating them. Germline assignment: CDR1 SGHTA and CDR2 FQGNSA.

The rearrangement joins TRBV28 to TRBJ1-2; maybe TRBD1 (5 bases). The CDR3 spans 12 residues. Germline assignment: CDR1 MDHEN and CDR2 SYDVKM. Trimming took 2 bases from V and 4 from J, leaving 5 bases between them. The DNA of the CDR3 is TGTGCCAGCAGTTTAGGGGGCTATGGCTACACCTTC. The encoded protein is CASSLGGYGYTF.

This clone came up a few times. The chain combines TRBV7-3 with TRBJ1-1; 7 bases agree with TRBD1. This CDR3 spans 15 amino acids. Per the germline V gene, CDR1 is SGHTA and CDR2 is FQGTGA. The V segment lost 5 bases and the J segment 0 bases; nucleotides outside the gene matches: 6. The DNA of the CDR3 is TGTGCCAGCAGCCCGAGGACAGGAATGAACACTGAAGCTTTCTTT. Encoded protein: CASSPRTGMNTEAFF.

This chain uses TRBV27 with TRBJ2-3; no clear D gene. The CDR3 length is 13 residues. CDR1 is MNHEY, CDR2 SMNVEV, per germline (reference sequence). The V end was cut by 6 bases, the J end by 3 bases, with 10 bases between. CDR3 coding DNA: TGTGCCAGCAGGAGACAAGGGACAGATACGCAGTATTTT. Translated, it gives CASRRQGTDTQYF.

The chain uses TRBV28 and TRBJ1-2; D call uncertain. The CDR3 extends over 12 amino acids. V shed 4 bases and J shed 0 bases, with 3 bases lying between them. Germline V gene lookup returns CDR1 MDHEN and CDR2 SYDVKM. As DNA, the CDR3 is TGTGCCAGCAGTTGGCCTAACTATGGCTACACCTTC. It codes for CASSWPNYGYTF.

The V gene is TRBV5-1, the J gene TRBJ2-1; 10 bases align to TRBD2. Germline V CDR1 and CDR2: SGHRS, YFSETQ. V gave up 2 bases and J gave up 4 bases; unmatched junction bases: 3. CDR3 length: 15 residues. The CDR3 nucleotides are TGCGCCAGCAGCTTTAGCGGGGGGACTTACAATGAGCAGTTCTTC. Translation gives CASSFSGGTYNEQFF.